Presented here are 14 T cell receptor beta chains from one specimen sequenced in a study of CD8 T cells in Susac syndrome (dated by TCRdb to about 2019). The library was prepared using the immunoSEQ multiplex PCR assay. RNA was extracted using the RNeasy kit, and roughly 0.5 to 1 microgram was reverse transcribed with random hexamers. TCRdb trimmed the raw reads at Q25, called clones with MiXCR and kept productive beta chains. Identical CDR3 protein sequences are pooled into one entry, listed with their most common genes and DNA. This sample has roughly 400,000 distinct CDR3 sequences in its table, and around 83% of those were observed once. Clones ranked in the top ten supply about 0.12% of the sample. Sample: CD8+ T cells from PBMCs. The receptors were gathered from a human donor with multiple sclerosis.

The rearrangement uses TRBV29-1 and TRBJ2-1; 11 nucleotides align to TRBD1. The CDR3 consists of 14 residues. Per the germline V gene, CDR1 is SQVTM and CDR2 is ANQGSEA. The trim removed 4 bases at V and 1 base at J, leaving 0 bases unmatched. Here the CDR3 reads CSVGDRGSYNEQFF. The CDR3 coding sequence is TGCAGCGTTGGGGACAGGGGGTCCTACAATGAGCAGTTCTTC.

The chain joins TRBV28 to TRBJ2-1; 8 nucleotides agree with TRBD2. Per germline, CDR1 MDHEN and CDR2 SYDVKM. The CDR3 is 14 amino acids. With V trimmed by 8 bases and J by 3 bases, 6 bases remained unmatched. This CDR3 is CASEVSGNYNEQFF. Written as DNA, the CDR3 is TGTGCCAGCGAGGTTAGCGGGAACTACAATGAGCAGTTCTTC.

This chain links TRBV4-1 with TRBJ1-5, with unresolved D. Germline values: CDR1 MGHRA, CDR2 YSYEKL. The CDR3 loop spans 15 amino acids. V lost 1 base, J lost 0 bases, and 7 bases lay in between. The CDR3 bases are TGCGCCAGCAGCCAAGGCCTATATAGCAATCAGCCCCAGCATTTT. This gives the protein CASSQGLYSNQPQHF.

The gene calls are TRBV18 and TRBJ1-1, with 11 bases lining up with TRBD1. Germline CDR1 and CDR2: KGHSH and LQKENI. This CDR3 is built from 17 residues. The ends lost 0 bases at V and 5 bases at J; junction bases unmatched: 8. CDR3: CASSPPFGQGASTEAFF. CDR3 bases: TGTGCCAGCTCACCACCGTTTGGACAGGGGGCTTCGACTGAAGCTTTCTTT.

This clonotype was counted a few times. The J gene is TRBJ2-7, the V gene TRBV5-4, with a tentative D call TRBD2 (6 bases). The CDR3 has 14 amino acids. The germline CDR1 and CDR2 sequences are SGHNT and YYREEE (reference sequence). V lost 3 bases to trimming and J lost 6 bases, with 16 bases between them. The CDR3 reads CASSWGTGTPEQYF. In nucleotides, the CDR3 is TGTGCCAGCAGCTGGGGGACCGGGACTCCCGAGCAGTACTTC.

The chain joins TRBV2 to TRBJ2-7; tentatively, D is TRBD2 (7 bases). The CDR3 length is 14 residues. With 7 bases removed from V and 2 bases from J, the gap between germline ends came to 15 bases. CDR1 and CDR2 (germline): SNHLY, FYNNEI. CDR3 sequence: CASTEGGKPYEQYF. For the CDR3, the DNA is TGTGCCAGCACCGAGGGGGGGAAACCCTACGAGCAGTACTTC.

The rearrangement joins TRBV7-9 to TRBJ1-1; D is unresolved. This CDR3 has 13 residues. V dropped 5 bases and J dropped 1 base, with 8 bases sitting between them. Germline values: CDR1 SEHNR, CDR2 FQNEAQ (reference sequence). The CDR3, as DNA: TGTGCCAGCAGCGTCCCAGAGAACACTGAAGCTTTCTTT. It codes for CASSVPENTEAFF.

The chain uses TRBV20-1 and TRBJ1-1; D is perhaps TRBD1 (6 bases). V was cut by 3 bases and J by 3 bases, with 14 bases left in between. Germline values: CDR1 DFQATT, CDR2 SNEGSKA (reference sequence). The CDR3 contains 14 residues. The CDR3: CSASHPTGHTEAFF. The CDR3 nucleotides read TGCAGTGCTAGTCACCCAACAGGGCACACTGAAGCTTTCTTT.

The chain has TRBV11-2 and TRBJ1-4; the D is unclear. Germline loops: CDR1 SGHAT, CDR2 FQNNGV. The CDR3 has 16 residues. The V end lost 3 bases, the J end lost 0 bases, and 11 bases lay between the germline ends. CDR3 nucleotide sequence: TGTGCCAGCAGCTTGGGCAGCACTGCAACTAATGAAAAACTGTTTTTT. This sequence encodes CASSLGSTATNEKLFF.

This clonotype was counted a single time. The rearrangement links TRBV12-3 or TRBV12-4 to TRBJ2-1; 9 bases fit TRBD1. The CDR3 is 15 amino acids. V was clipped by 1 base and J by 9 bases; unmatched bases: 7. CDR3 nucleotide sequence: TGTGCCAGCAGTTTAGACGGGGACAGGGTGTTTGAGCAGTTCTTC. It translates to CASSLDGDRVFEQFF.

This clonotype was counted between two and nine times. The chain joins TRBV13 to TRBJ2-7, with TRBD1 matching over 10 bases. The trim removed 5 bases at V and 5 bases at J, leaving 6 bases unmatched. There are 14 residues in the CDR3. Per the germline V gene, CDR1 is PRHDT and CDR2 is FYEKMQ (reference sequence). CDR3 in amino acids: CASSTRQGAHEQYF. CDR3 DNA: TGTGCCAGCAGCACCCGACAGGGGGCCCACGAGCAGTACTTC.

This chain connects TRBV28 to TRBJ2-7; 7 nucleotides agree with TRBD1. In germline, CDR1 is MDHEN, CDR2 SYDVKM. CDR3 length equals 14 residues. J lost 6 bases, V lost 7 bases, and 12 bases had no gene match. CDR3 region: CASKVPGQFLEQYF. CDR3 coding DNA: TGTGCCAGCAAAGTCCCGGGACAGTTTCTCGAGCAGTACTTC.

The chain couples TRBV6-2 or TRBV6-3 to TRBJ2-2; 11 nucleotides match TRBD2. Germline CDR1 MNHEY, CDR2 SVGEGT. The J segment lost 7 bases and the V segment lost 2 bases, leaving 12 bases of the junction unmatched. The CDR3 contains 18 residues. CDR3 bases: TGTGCCAGCAGTTACGCACTAGCGGGAGAAGGAAGTGTCGGGGAGCTGTTTTTT. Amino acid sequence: CASSYALAGEGSVGELFF.

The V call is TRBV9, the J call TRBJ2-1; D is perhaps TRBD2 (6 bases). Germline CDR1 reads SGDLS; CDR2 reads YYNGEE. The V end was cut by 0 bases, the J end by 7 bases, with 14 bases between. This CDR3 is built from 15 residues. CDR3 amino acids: CASSVGSGAVNEQFF. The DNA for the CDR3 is TGTGCCAGCAGCGTAGGGTCGGGAGCGGTGAATGAGCAGTTCTTC.